What follows are 25 T cell receptor beta chains derived from one specimen sequenced in a study of breast tumors, draining lymph nodes, adjacent tissues. MiXCR, applied by TCRdb to the multiplex PCR reads, yields one record per CDR3 protein. The sample includes approximately 250,000 distinct CDR3 sequences, less than 40% of them seen just once. Samples came from axillary lymph nodes draining the breast cancer. The sample taken for sequencing was axillary lymph node tissue. These receptors were collected from a female donor with breast cancer. Some clones in this sample may be carry-over from other donors' samples.

Points on this clonotype: A read error may be the cause here, since a much bigger clone is one base away. The chain has TRBV11-2 and TRBJ2-5; 9 bases line up with TRBD1. The ends lost 4 bases at V and 9 bases at J; junction bases unmatched: 9. This CDR3 comprises 14 residues. Per the germline V gene, CDR1 is SGHAT and CDR2 is FQNNGV. CDR3 protein: CASSSGQGYEAQYF. Here the CDR3 DNA reads TGTGCCAGCAGCTCAGGACAGGGGTATGAGGCCCAGTACTTC.

Many counts were recorded for this clonotype. The chain combines TRBV29-1 with TRBJ2-7; 7 nucleotides match TRBD1. V shed 4 bases and J 4 bases; nucleotides not matched to a gene: 10. From germline, CDR1 is SQVTM and CDR2 ANQGSEA. The CDR3 runs 14 residues. CDR3 loop: CSVGDRAYGYEQYF. In nucleotides, the CDR3 is TGCAGCGTTGGGGACAGAGCGTACGGTTACGAGCAGTACTTC.

The sample holds many counts of this clonotype. The genes are TRBV6-1 and TRBJ1-2; TRBD1 agrees at 7 bases. V shed 4 bases and J 4 bases; nucleotides not matched to a gene: 0. In germline, CDR1 is MNHNS, CDR2 SASEGT. This CDR3 has 12 amino acids. In DNA, the CDR3 is TGTGCCAGCAGTGCAGGGGGCTATGGCTACACCTTC. This translates into CASSAGGYGYTF.

The chain employs TRBV9 and TRBJ2-1; 12 positions match TRBD2. The trim removed 3 bases at V and 7 bases at J, leaving 5 bases unmatched. Germline lookup yields CDR1 SGDLS and CDR2 YYNGEE. The CDR3 sequence is 15 residues long. The DNA for the CDR3 is TGTGCCAGCAGCGCCCGACTAGCGGGGGTGAATGAGCAGTTCTTC. Amino acid sequence: CASSARLAGVNEQFF.

The chain couples TRBV2 to TRBJ2-3; perhaps TRBD2 as D (6 bases). Germline V gene data show CDR1 as SNHLY and CDR2 as FYNNEI. V shed 1 base and J shed 8 bases, with 16 bases lying between them. The CDR3 consists of 15 residues. CDR3 residues: CASSEVRREAGTQYF. CDR3 nucleotide sequence: TGTGCCAGCAGTGAAGTTAGGAGGGAAGCAGGTACGCAGTATTTT.

At least ten counts were recorded for this clonotype. This rearrangement joins TRBV5-6 to TRBJ1-6; D might be TRBD1 (5 bases). Trimming shortened V by 3 bases and J by 9 bases, and 22 bases separated the two germline ends. From germline, CDR1 is SGHDT and CDR2 YYEEEE. CDR3 length equals 17 residues. The CDR3 region has the DNA TGTGCCAGCAGCTCATTCGGGTGGGAGGGACCTACTTCACCCCTCCACTTT. It translates to CASSSFGWEGPTSPLHF.

In this sample, this clonotype turned up once. A much larger clone sits a single nucleotide away, making a read error possible. The chain recombines TRBV30 with TRBJ1-2; 9 nucleotides align to TRBD1. CDR1 and CDR2 from the germline V gene are GTSNPN and SVGIG (reference sequence). The CDR3 covers 15 residues. The CDR3 loop reads CAWSRLTGGSYGYTF. The DNA for the CDR3 is TGTGCCTGGAGTAGACTGACAGGGGGGTCCTATGGCTATACCTTC.

This clonotype was observed many times. The rearrangement uses TRBV6-6 and TRBJ2-5, with D possibly TRBD1 on 6 matching bases. Germline assignment: CDR1 MNHNY and CDR2 SVGAGI (reference sequence). The germline V and J ends were trimmed by 6 bases and 3 bases, with 11 bases remaining between them. CDR3 length: 13 residues. The CDR3: CASSTHREETQYF. The CDR3 region has the DNA TGTGCCAGCAGCACCCACAGGGAAGAGACCCAGTACTTC.

This clonotype was picked up many times. The chain is built from TRBV9 and TRBJ2-3, with 9 bases identical to TRBD1. The V segment lost 3 bases and the J segment 1 base; nucleotides outside the gene matches: 12. CDR1 is SGDLS and CDR2 is YYNGEE in the germline V gene. This CDR3 is 18 amino acids long. CDR3 sequence reads: CASSATGGVLIGTDTQYF. The CDR3 bases are TGTGCCAGCAGCGCTACAGGGGGCGTATTGATCGGCACAGATACGCAGTATTTT.

This clonotype has a count of ten or more. The chain is built from TRBV18 and TRBJ2-3; 9 bases match TRBD2. J lost 3 bases, V lost 4 bases, and 2 bases had no gene match. The CDR3 is 14 residues long. The V gene's germline CDR1 is KGHSH and CDR2 LQKENI. The CDR3 DNA follows: TGTGCCAGCTCACAGCGGGGGGTGACAGATACGCAGTATTTT. It is translated as CASSQRGVTDTQYF. Full variable domain (rest looked up from reference TRBV18 and TRBJ2-3): NAGVMQNPRHLVRRRGQEARLRCSPMKGHSHVYWYRQLPEEGLKFMVYLQKENIIDESGMPKERFSAEFPKEGPSILRIQQVVRGDSAAYFCASSQRGVTDTQYFGPGTRLTVL.

At least ten counts were recorded for this clonotype. V usage is TRBV12-5 and J usage is TRBJ2-1; no firm D call. The germline V gene has CDR1 LGHNT and CDR2 FRNRAP. The length of the CDR3 is 15 residues. Between the trimmed V and J ends, which lost 5 bases and 5 bases, there was a span of 16 bases. CDR3 in DNA: TGTGCTAGTGGTCCCGAGAGGTCGCGGAACAATGAGCAGTTCTTC. It yields the protein CASGPERSRNNEQFF.

There are many counts of this clonotype. The chain carries TRBV4-1 and TRBJ2-5, with 10 bases matching TRBD2. After removal of 4 bases from V and 1 base from J, the junction contained 6 bases not matched to a gene. Germline V gives CDR1 MGHRA, CDR2 YSYEKL. The CDR3 sequence is 16 residues long. In nucleotides, the CDR3 is TGCGCCAGCAGCCCAGGGCTAGCGGGAGCCCAAGAGACCCAGTACTTC. Encoded protein: CASSPGLAGAQETQYF.

This rearrangement joins TRBV7-8 to TRBJ2-5, with 7 bases fitting TRBD1. Germline CDR1 and CDR2: SGHVS and FQNEAQ. This CDR3 comprises 14 residues. The junction had 6 bases not matched to a gene; V was cut back by 3 bases and J by 5 bases. CDR3 coding DNA: TGTGCCAGCAGCTTTACAGGGGCGGACGAGACCCAGTACTTC. Translation gives CASSFTGADETQYF.

By its share, this clonotype is medium-sized. V gene TRBV2 combines with J gene TRBJ1-4, with D hard to call. CDR3 size: 14 residues. Germline assignment: CDR1 SNHLY and CDR2 FYNNEI. Trimming took 3 bases from V and 6 from J, leaving 11 bases between them. This CDR3 is CASSDPWEDEKLFF. Here the CDR3 DNA reads TGTGCCAGCAGTGATCCCTGGGAGGATGAAAAACTGTTTTTT.

This clonotype was counted at least ten times. This chain links TRBV11-1 with TRBJ1-2; possibly TRBD1 for D (5 bases). The CDR3 sequence is 17 residues long. V lost 5 bases and J 3 bases, leaving 22 bases between the germline ends. The V gene's germline CDR1 is SGHAT and CDR2 FQDESV (reference sequence). Here the CDR3 reads CASSPRLGARGDYGYTF. CDR3 nucleotides: TGTGCCAGCAGCCCCCGCCTCGGGGCCCGAGGGGACTATGGCTACACCTTC.

This clonotype was recorded a few times. The genes are TRBV10-3 and TRBJ2-7; maybe TRBD1 (6 bases). Trimming took off 10 bases at V and 3 bases at J, with 13 bases between the two ends. CDR1 and CDR2 (germline): ENHRY, SYGVKD. This CDR3 spans 12 amino acids. CDR3 sequence: CATGQGFYEQYF. The CDR3 region has the DNA TGTGCCACTGGGCAGGGGTTCTACGAGCAGTACTTC.

This clonotype was counted ten times or more. The rearrangement joins TRBV13 to TRBJ2-7; 9 nucleotides line up with TRBD2. Per germline, CDR1 PRHDT and CDR2 FYEKMQ (reference sequence). The CDR3 is 15 residues long. V was pared by 5 bases and J by 10 bases, with 15 bases of the junction left unmatched. The CDR3 here is CASSTSPGLAIRQYF. CDR3 bases: TGTGCCAGCAGCACTAGTCCGGGACTAGCTATCCGACAGTACTTC. Full variable domain (missing parts from reference TRBV13 and TRBJ2-7): AAGVIQSPRHLIKEKRETATLKCYPIPRHDTVYWYQQGPGQDPQFLISFYEKMQSDKGSIPDRFSAQQFSDYHSELNMSSLELGDSALYFCASSTSPGLAIRQYFGPGTRLTVT.

This clonotype was found many times. The rearrangement links TRBV5-1 to TRBJ2-2, with 8 bases aligning to TRBD2. This CDR3 has 15 residues. The germline CDR1 and CDR2 sequences are SGHRS and YFSETQ. Trimming removed 5 bases from V and 1 base from J; junction bases left unmatched: 4. The CDR3 DNA is TGCGCCAGCAGTTTAGCGGGGCTGAACACCGGGGAGCTGTTTTTT. It codes for CASSLAGLNTGELFF.

This clonotype was counted once. For the CDR3, the DNA is TGCAGCAGTTACAGGGGGGGCACAGATACGCAGTATTTT. It yields the protein CSSYRGGTDTQYF. The chain carries TRBV29-1 and TRBJ2-3; 8 positions match TRBD1. Germline trimming cut 8 bases from V and 1 base from J; bases unmatched to any gene: 5. Germline values: CDR1 SQVTM, CDR2 ANQGSEA. The CDR3 covers 13 residues.

The chain links TRBV20-1 to TRBJ1-4; 7 bases map to TRBD1. Germline assignment: CDR1 DFQATT and CDR2 SNEGSKA (reference sequence). The ends lost 1 base at V and 7 bases at J; junction bases unmatched: 6. This CDR3 has 14 amino acids. DNA for the CDR3: TGCAGTGCTAGAGTCCAGGGGGGGAGTGAAAAACTGTTTTTT. This translates into CSARVQGGSEKLFF.

A remark on this clonotype: A much larger clonotype is one base distant, so this may be a read error. The gene calls are TRBV6-4 and TRBJ2-1; D gene uncertain. The V end was cut by 5 bases, the J end by 7 bases, with 18 bases between. The CDR3 length is 15 residues. CDR1 and CDR2 from the germline V gene are MRHNA and SNTAGT. Here the CDR3 DNA reads TGTGCCAGCAGTCACGCGGAAGACGGGCGAAATGAGCAGTTCTTC. It is translated as CASSHAEDGRNEQFF.

In its sample, this clonotype was seen a few times. V and J are TRBV28 and TRBJ2-3; 8 bases align to TRBD2. With V trimmed by 4 bases and J by 0 bases, 3 bases remained unmatched. The CDR3 spans 15 residues. CDR1 and CDR2 from the germline V gene are MDHEN and SYDVKM. CDR3 amino acids: CASSSSGPSTDTQYF. For the CDR3, the DNA is TGTGCCAGCAGTTCTAGCGGGCCTAGCACAGATACGCAGTATTTT. Supplemented by reference TRBV28 and TRBJ2-3, the full variable domain reads DVKVTQSSRYLVKRTGEKVFLECVQDMDHENMFWYRQDPGLGLRLIYFSYDVKMKEKGDIPEGYSVSREKKERFSLILESASTNQTSMYLCASSSSGPSTDTQYFGPGTRLTVL.

This clonotype was seen repeatedly, ten times or more. This chain uses TRBV20-1 with TRBJ2-5; D is unresolved. V shed 2 bases and J shed 5 bases, with 9 bases lying between them. Looked up from germline, CDR1 is DFQATT and CDR2 is SNEGSKA (reference sequence). There are 12 residues in the CDR3. CDR3 protein: CSARTRRETQYF. For the CDR3, the DNA is TGCAGTGCTAGAACGAGGCGCGAGACCCAGTACTTC.

The table lists this clonotype with many counts. This rearrangement joins TRBV5-6 to TRBJ1-2, with 9 bases lining up with TRBD1. CDR3 length: 15 residues. Germline values: CDR1 SGHDT, CDR2 YYEEEE. J lost 6 bases, V lost 2 bases, and 8 bases had no gene match. The CDR3 sequence is CASSLAGTGNHGYTF. The CDR3, as DNA: TGTGCCAGCAGCTTAGCCGGGACAGGGAATCATGGCTACACCTTC. Full variable domain (rest looked up from reference TRBV5-6 and TRBJ1-2): DAGVTQSPTHLIKTRGQQVTLRCSPKSGHDTVSWYQQALGQGPQFIFQYYEEEERQRGNFPDRFSGHQFPNYSSELNVNALLLGDSALYLCASSLAGTGNHGYTFGSGTRLTVV.

CDR3 sequence: CAGRGTDTQYF. CDR3 sequence (DNA): TGTGCCGGGAGGGGGACAGATACGCAGTATTTT. The V and J genes are TRBV2 and TRBJ2-3; a weak D match, TRBD2 (7 bases). CDR3 length equals 11 residues. Germline V CDR1 and CDR2: SNHLY, FYNNEI. Trimming shortened V by 11 bases and J by 3 bases, and 9 bases separated the two germline ends. The whole variable domain, remainder taken from reference TRBV2 and TRBJ2-3, is EPEVTQTPSHQVTQMGQEVILRCVPISNHLYFYWYRQILGQKVEFLVSFYNNEISEKSEIFDDQFSVERPDGSNFTLKIRSTKLEDSAMYFCAGRGTDTQYFGPGTRLTVL.